The 17 T cell receptor beta chains in this list originate from one sample, sequenced in a study of T cells expressing NK-cell markers. TCRdb re-called the 5' RACE reads; one entry per CDR3 protein, DNA not given. The table for this sample gives some 410,000 distinct CDR3 sequences. Sequenced material: blood T cells: a sorted CD56 or NKG2C T cell subset, CD4+ or CD8+ T cells, or bulk PBMC T cells (not recorded which). The receptors here all came from a woman between 18 and 69 years old in good health.

This chain joins TRBV5-6 and TRBJ2-2. The CDR3 contains 14 residues. Germline assignment: CDR1 SGHDT and CDR2 YYEEEE. CDR3: CASSLWTNTGELFF.

This chain uses TRBV7-2 with TRBJ1-2; no DNA is available, so the TRBD1 call from TCRdb remains unchecked. The CDR3 contains 14 residues. Germline V lookup: CDR1 SGHTA, CDR2 FQGNSA. This CDR3 is CASSLGELSYGYTF.

The chain combines TRBV27 with TRBJ1-6; lacking DNA, the TRBD1 call made by TCRdb goes unchecked. CDR1 and CDR2 from the germline V gene are MNHEY and SMNVEV (reference sequence). The CDR3 extends over 12 amino acids. The CDR3 loop is CASREKNSPLHF.

The rearrangement links TRBV6-5 to TRBJ1-1. CDR1 is MNHEY and CDR2 is SVGAGI in the germline V gene. The CDR3 has 13 residues. CDR3 in amino acids: CASSYTRRAPAFF.

This chain links TRBV28 with TRBJ2-4; lacking DNA, the TRBD1 call made by TCRdb goes unchecked. Per the germline V gene, CDR1 is MDHEN and CDR2 is SYDVKM. The CDR3 sequence is 15 residues long. Here the CDR3 reads CASHPTGENKNIQYF.

The rearrangement links TRBV29-1 to TRBJ2-2; TCRdb's D gene call, TRBD1, goes unchecked for lack of DNA. Per germline, CDR1 SQVTM and CDR2 ANQGSEA. The CDR3 contains 14 residues. The CDR3 is CSVKVGGGTGELFF.

V gene TRBV7-2 combines with J gene TRBJ1-5; there is no DNA to check the TCRdb D call of TRBD1. CDR3 length equals 13 residues. Germline V gene data show CDR1 as SGHTA and CDR2 as FQGNSA. This chain's CDR3 is CASSWRGDQPQHF. The complete variable domain, with remaining parts taken from reference TRBV7-2 and TRBJ1-5, reads GAGVSQSPSNKVTEKGKDVELRCDPISGHTALYWYRQSLGQGLEFLIYFQGNSAPDKSGLPSDRFSAERTGGSVSTLTIQRTQQEDSAVYLCASSWRGDQPQHFGDGTRLSIL.

The chain joins TRBV27 to TRBJ2-6. Germline CDR1 and CDR2: MNHEY and SMNVEV (reference sequence). The CDR3 consists of 12 residues. CDR3 loop: CASGSGANVLTF. Complete variable domain (other parts from reference TRBV27 and TRBJ2-6): EAQVTQNPRYLITVTGKKLTVTCSQNMNHEYMSWYRQDPGLGLRQIYYSMNVEVTDKGDVPEGYKVSRKEKRNFPLILESPSPNQTSLYFCASGSGANVLTFGAGSRLTVL.

The chain joins TRBV11-2 to TRBJ2-3; the D gene TCRdb calls, TRBD2, cannot be checked with no DNA. CDR1 and CDR2 (germline): SGHAT, FQNNGV. The CDR3 has 15 residues. This CDR3 reads CASSFSGGVGDTQYF.

The chain carries TRBV20-1 and TRBJ2-3; the TCRdb D gene call, TRBD1, has no DNA to confirm it. This CDR3 is built from 15 residues. Germline-derived CDR1 and CDR2 are DFQATT and SNEGSKA (reference sequence). The CDR3 is CSQQKQGTSTDTQYF.

This chain connects TRBV6-2 or TRBV6-3 to TRBJ2-6; with no DNA, the TCRdb D assignment of TRBD1 cannot be verified. The CDR3 loop spans 14 amino acids. Germline lookup yields CDR1 MNHEY and CDR2 SVGEGT. CDR3 sequence reads: CASWSGSGANVLTF.

The chain carries TRBV24-1 and TRBJ2-1; the D call of TRBD2 rests on TCRdb alone, since no DNA is present to check it. The CDR3 is made up of 14 amino acids. Germline V gene lookup returns CDR1 KGHDR and CDR2 SFDVKD. The CDR3 protein is CATSPTSGMREQFF.

The chain combines TRBV7-2 with TRBJ2-3; the TCRdb D gene call, TRBD1, has no DNA to confirm it. CDR3 length equals 14 residues. Germline assignment: CDR1 SGHTA and CDR2 FQGNSA. The CDR3 reads CASSPDRGPDTQYF.

This chain connects TRBV12-3 or TRBV12-4 to TRBJ1-5; the D call of TRBD1 rests on TCRdb alone, since no DNA is present to check it. The CDR3 spans 17 residues. CDR3 amino acids: CASSPRQGKNSNQPQHF.

V usage is TRBV11-2 and J usage is TRBJ1-1; the TCRdb call, TRBD1, lacks DNA for checking. The CDR3 length is 17 residues. Germline-derived CDR1 and CDR2 are SGHAT and FQNNGV. CDR3 amino acids: CASSSSLQGPVNTEAFF.

V and J are TRBV27 and TRBJ2-2; TCRdb's assignment of TRBD1 cannot be checked, as there is no DNA. Germline CDR1 MNHEY, CDR2 SMNVEV (reference sequence). The length of the CDR3 is 17 residues. CDR3 sequence: CASSPNPGQDNTGELFF.

This rearrangement joins TRBV7-6 to TRBJ2-7; TCRdb returns TRBD1, unconfirmable since there is no DNA. The CDR3 consists of 12 residues. Germline V CDR1 and CDR2: SGHVS, FNYEAQ. The CDR3 reads CASSDRGHEQYF.